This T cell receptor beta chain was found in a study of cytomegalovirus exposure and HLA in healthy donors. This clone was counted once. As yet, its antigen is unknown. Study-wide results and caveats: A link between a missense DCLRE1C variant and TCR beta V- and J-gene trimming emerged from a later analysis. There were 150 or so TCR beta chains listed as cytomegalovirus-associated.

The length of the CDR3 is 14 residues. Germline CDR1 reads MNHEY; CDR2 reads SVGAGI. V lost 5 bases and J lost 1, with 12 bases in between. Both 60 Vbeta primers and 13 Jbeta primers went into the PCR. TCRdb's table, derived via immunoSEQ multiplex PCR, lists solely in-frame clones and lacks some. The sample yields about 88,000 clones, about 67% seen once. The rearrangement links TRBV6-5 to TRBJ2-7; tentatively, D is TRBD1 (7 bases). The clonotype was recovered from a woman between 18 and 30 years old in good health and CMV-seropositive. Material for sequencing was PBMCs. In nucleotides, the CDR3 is TGTGCCAGCAGTCGCCCAGGGGGGTCCTACGAGCAGTACTTC. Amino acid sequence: CASSRPGGSYEQYF.